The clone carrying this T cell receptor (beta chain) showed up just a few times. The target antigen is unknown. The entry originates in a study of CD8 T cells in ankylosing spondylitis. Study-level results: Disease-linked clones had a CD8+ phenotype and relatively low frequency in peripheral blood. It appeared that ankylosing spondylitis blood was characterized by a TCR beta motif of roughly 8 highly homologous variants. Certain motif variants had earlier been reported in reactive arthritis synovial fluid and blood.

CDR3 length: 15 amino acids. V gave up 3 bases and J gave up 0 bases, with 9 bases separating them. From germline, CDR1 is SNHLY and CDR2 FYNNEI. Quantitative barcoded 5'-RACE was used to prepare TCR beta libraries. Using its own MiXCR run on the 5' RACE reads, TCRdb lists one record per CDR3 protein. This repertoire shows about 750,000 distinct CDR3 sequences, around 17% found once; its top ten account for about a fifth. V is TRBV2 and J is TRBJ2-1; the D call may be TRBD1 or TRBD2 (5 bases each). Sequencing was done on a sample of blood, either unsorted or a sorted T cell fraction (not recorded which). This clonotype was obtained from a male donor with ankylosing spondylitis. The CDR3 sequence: CASSDKGSSYNEQFF. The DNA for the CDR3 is TGTGCCAGCAGTGATAAGGGGAGCTCCTACAATGAGCAGTTCTTC.